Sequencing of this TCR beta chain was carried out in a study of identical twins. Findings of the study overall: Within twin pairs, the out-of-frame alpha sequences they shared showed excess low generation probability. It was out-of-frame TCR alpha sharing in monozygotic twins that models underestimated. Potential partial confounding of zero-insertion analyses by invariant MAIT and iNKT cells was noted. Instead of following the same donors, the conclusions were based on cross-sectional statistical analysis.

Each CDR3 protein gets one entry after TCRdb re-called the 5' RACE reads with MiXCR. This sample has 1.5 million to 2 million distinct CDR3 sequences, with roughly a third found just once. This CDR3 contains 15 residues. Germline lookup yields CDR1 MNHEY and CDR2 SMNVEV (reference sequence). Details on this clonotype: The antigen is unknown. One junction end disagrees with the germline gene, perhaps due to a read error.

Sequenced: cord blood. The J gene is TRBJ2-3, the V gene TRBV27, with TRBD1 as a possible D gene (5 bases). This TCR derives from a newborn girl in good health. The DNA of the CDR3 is TGTGCCAGCAGCTTGGGGCAGCCGAGCACAGATGCGCAGTATTTT. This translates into CASSLGQPSTDAQYF.